This T cell receptor beta chain stems from a study of vaccination effects on CD4 cells after COVID-19. Overall study findings and caveats: Convalescent patients were few in the study, and early post-infection timepoints were absent.

Germline loops: CDR1 WNHNN, CDR2 SYGVQD (reference sequence). The CDR3 length is 13 residues. Trimming removed 3 bases from V and 8 bases from J, with 13 bases in between. Antigen-specific CD4+ T cells expanded by the ViraFEST assay with viral peptide pools were then sequenced. Subsequent to less than 13 days of culture, CD4+ T cells were isolated. All participants had two doses of either the BNT162b2 or mRNA-1273 vaccine. Wells of 1.8 million or so PBMC each were grown with 8.5 to 10 IU/ml IL-2 and approximately 9.5 ug/ml peptides. IL-2 medium supplanted half the medium on days 3 and 7. Concerning this clone: The antigen is unknown.

Generated by immunoSEQ multiplex PCR, the TCRdb table keeps only in-frame clones and is missing some. The table includes around 26,000 clones, about 70% detected once. This TCR came from a human donor who received a COVID-19 vaccine. The sample here was CD4+ T cells from PBMCs cultured with SARS-CoV-2 spike peptides, taken after COVID-19 vaccination. V gene TRBV10-1 combines with J gene TRBJ1-2; perhaps TRBD1 as D (6 bases). The CDR3 coding sequence is TGCGCCAGCAGTGACAGGGGAAATAGAGGCTACACCTTC. Its protein is CASSDRGNRGYTF.